This is a list of T cell receptor beta chains from one sample in a study of post-analysis software for immune sequencing data. TCRdb fed the PCR reads into MiXCR, producing one record per CDR3 protein. The table shows some 800,000 distinct CDR3 sequences, with about 45% occurring only once. Sequencing was carried out using blood. Receptor source: a girl aged 5-17 years with multiple sclerosis. The CDR3 runs from the conserved cysteine through the conserved F or W. The order of the fields is V gene, clone size, D gene, J gene, CDR3 DNA, CDR3 protein. The D gene is left open where the match is weak. A row's size may be missing; if present it is once, few, many or a size class.

V: TRBV28; size: NA; D: TRBD1; J: TRBJ1-5; DNA: TGTGCCAGCAGTTGGGACAGGGGGATCAATCAGCCCCAGCATTTT; CDR3: CASSWDRGINQPQHF
V: TRBV10-3; size: NA; D: TRBD2; J: TRBJ2-7; DNA: TGTGCCATCAGTGATCCTCTAGCGGGAAGGGGCTACGAGCAGTACTTC; CDR3: CAISDPLAGRGYEQYF
V: TRBV20-1; size: few; D: TRBD2; J: TRBJ2-2; DNA: TGCAGTGCTCGGACTAGCGGGTTCAACACCGGGGAGCTGTTTTTT; CDR3: CSARTSGFNTGELFF
V: TRBV4-1; size: NA; D: NA; J: TRBJ2-7; DNA: TGCGCCAGCAGCTCGGGACCATTCCCCTACGAGCAGTACTTC; CDR3: CASSSGPFPYEQYF
V: TRBV7-6; size: NA; D: NA; J: TRBJ2-6; DNA: TGTGCCAGCAGCTTAACGTTCGGGTTAGGGAGCTCTGGGGCCAACGTCCTGACTTTC; CDR3: CASSLTFGLGSSGANVLTF
V: TRBV29-1; size: few; D: NA; J: TRBJ2-1; DNA: TGCAGCGTTGAAGATCTGGGCGGGGTCCCGTTCTTC; CDR3: CSVEDLGGVPFF
V: TRBV6-1; size: NA; D: NA; J: TRBJ1-5; DNA: TGTGCCAGCAGTGGAGGGGGGTTTAGCAATCAGCCCCAGCATTTT; CDR3: CASSGGGFSNQPQHF
V: TRBV18; size: few; D: NA; J: TRBJ2-5; DNA: TGTGCCAGCTCACCAGATTTGGAGACCCAGTACTTC; CDR3: CASSPDLETQYF
V: TRBV11-2; size: NA; D: NA; J: TRBJ2-7; DNA: TGTGCCAGCAGCTTAGATCCCAGTACCTCCTACGAGCAGTACTTC; CDR3: CASSLDPSTSYEQYF
V: TRBV7-8; size: NA; D: NA; J: TRBJ2-1; DNA: TGTGCCAGCAGCAAGGTCCCCGGGTCCTACAATGAGCAGTTCTTC; CDR3: CASSKVPGSYNEQFF
V: TRBV7-6; size: NA; D: NA; J: TRBJ2-3; DNA: TGTGCCAGCCGACTAGGGGGGGGAGGCTTCACAGATACGCAGTATTTT; CDR3: CASRLGGGGFTDTQYF
V: TRBV7-9; size: few; D: NA; J: TRBJ1-2; DNA: TGTGCCAGCAGCCCCCCGGACAGCCTCCCTGGCTACACCTTC; CDR3: CASSPPDSLPGYTF
V: TRBV20-1; size: NA; D: TRBD2; J: TRBJ2-7; DNA: TGCAGTGCTCCGGCGGGGGGCTACGAGCAGTACTTC; CDR3: CSAPAGGYEQYF
V: TRBV7-7; size: NA; D: TRBD1; J: TRBJ2-2; DNA: TGTGCTAGCAGCCCGCGGCTTCAGGGGGCGCACACCGGGGAGCTGTTTTTT; CDR3: CASSPRLQGAHTGELFF
V: TRBV11-2; size: NA; D: NA; J: TRBJ2-1; DNA: TGTGCCAGCAGCCTCGGCCCAGGGACTGCCCCCTACAATGAGCAGTTCTTC; CDR3: CASSLGPGTAPYNEQFF
V: TRBV29-1; size: NA; D: NA; J: TRBJ1-2; DNA: TGCAGCGTTGGGTGGGGGTTCTCGGGTGGCTACACCTTC; CDR3: CSVGWGFSGGYTF
V: TRBV15; size: NA; D: NA; J: TRBJ2-7; DNA: TGTGCCACCAGCAGCCGGGACGCCGCCTACGAGCAGTACTTC; CDR3: CATSSRDAAYEQYF
V: TRBV18; size: few; D: TRBD2; J: TRBJ2-3; DNA: TGTGCCAGCTCACCAAAGCGGGAGGGAACAGATACGCAGTATTTT; CDR3: CASSPKREGTDTQYF
V: TRBV7-9; size: NA; D: NA; J: TRBJ1-1; DNA: TGTGCCAGCAGGACAAATGGGGTGGAGACTGAAGCTTTCTTT; CDR3: CASRTNGVETEAFF
V: TRBV29-1; size: NA; D: TRBD2; J: TRBJ2-1; DNA: TGCAGCGTTGGTCTAGCGGGAGGGCCGGGGTTTTACAATGAGCAGTTCTTC; CDR3: CSVGLAGGPGFYNEQFF
V: TRBV5-1; size: NA; D: NA; J: TRBJ2-7; DNA: TGCGCCAGCAGCTTTCATGACCGGGACCGCTCCTACGAGCAGTACTTC; CDR3: CASSFHDRDRSYEQYF
V: TRBV6-5; size: once; D: NA; J: TRBJ2-2; DNA: TGTGCCAGCAGTTACACCCCAAGGGGGGGCGGTAACGGGGAGCTGTTTTTT; CDR3: CASSYTPRGGGNGELFF
V: TRBV20-1; size: NA; D: NA; J: TRBJ2-7; DNA: TGCAGTGCTAGCGGTCGTCTACTCTCCACTTACGAGCAGTACTTC; CDR3: CSASGRLLSTYEQYF
V: TRBV20-1; size: NA; D: NA; J: TRBJ2-3; DNA: TGCAGTGCTAGAGACCCCGAGGCGGGATCGGATACGCAGTATTTT; CDR3: CSARDPEAGSDTQYF
V: TRBV6-1; size: NA; D: NA; J: TRBJ1-5; DNA: TGTGCCAGCAGTGAAGCATCGCCAGGGAGACAGCCCCAGCATTTT; CDR3: CASSEASPGRQPQHF
V: TRBV20-1; size: NA; D: NA; J: TRBJ1-2; DNA: TGCAGTGCATCCAACAGAAATACTAACTATGGCTACACCTTC; CDR3: CSASNRNTNYGYTF
V: TRBV28; size: NA; D: NA; J: TRBJ2-1; DNA: TGTGCCAGCAACCAGGAGCTGCGTAATGAGCAGTTCTTC; CDR3: CASNQELRNEQFF
V: TRBV7-2; size: NA; D: NA; J: TRBJ2-7; DNA: TGTGCCAGCAGCTTAGGGGGGGCTAGCGGTTTCTACGAGCAGTACTTC; CDR3: CASSLGGASGFYEQYF
V: TRBV29-1; size: once; D: TRBD2; J: TRBJ2-7; DNA: TGCAGCGTTGTGAAGCGGGAGAGGTACGAGCAGTACTTC; CDR3: CSVVKRERYEQYF
V: TRBV20-1; size: few; D: NA; J: TRBJ1-2; DNA: TGCAGTGCTCCTCTCGGGGGGGGCGCGGGCTATGGCTACACCTTC; CDR3: CSAPLGGGAGYGYTF
V: TRBV29-1; size: once; D: TRBD1; J: TRBJ2-5; DNA: TGCAGCGTAGTCACAGGGGCCGGGGAGACCCAGTACTTC; CDR3: CSVVTGAGETQYF
V: TRBV5-1; size: NA; D: NA; J: TRBJ2-3; DNA: TGCGCCAGCAGCTTGGAAGGGACTGGAAACACAGATACGCAGTATTTT; CDR3: CASSLEGTGNTDTQYF
V: TRBV28; size: NA; D: NA; J: TRBJ2-3; DNA: TGTGCCAGCAGCCTACCGCAAGGGCTAGCTAGCACAGATACGCAGTATTTT; CDR3: CASSLPQGLASTDTQYF
V: TRBV24-1; size: NA; D: TRBD1; J: TRBJ2-5; DNA: TGTGCCACCAGTGATTCTACAGGGGTTGGGGAGACCCAGTACTTC; CDR3: CATSDSTGVGETQYF
V: TRBV10-3; size: NA; D: NA; J: TRBJ1-2; DNA: TGTGCCATCAGTGGGTACACAGGGTACTATGGCTACACCTTC; CDR3: CAISGYTGYYGYTF
V: TRBV3-1; size: NA; D: NA; J: TRBJ1-6; DNA: TGTGCCAGCAGCTCAATGGTCGGGGGGCAATCACCCCTCCACTTT; CDR3: CASSSMVGGQSPLHF
V: TRBV10-3; size: NA; D: TRBD1; J: TRBJ2-3; DNA: TGTGCCATCACCCAGGGGGCCCTCACAGATACGCAGTATTTT; CDR3: CAITQGALTDTQYF
V: TRBV28; size: few; D: NA; J: TRBJ2-7; DNA: TGTGCCAGCAGTTTCAATCTCGGAGCCCTCACCTACGAGCAGTACTTC; CDR3: CASSFNLGALTYEQYF
V: TRBV24-1; size: NA; D: NA; J: TRBJ2-3; DNA: TGTGCCACCAGTGATCCGGGGCCCTCTCGCACGTATTTT; CDR3: CATSDPGPSRTYF
V: TRBV7-6; size: NA; D: NA; J: TRBJ1-5; DNA: TGTGCCAGCAGCTTAGGCCCGACTAATGCCCATCAGCCCCAGCATTTT; CDR3: CASSLGPTNAHQPQHF
V: TRBV7-6; size: once; D: TRBD1; J: TRBJ2-7; DNA: TGTGCCAGCAGCTTAGGGGGGACAGGCCCCTACAATGAGCAGTACTTC; CDR3: CASSLGGTGPYNEQYF
V: TRBV15; size: few; D: TRBD1; J: TRBJ2-7; DNA: TGTGCCTCGAGGGACAGGGTCTCCTACGAGCAGTACTTC; CDR3: CASRDRVSYEQYF
V: TRBV29-1; size: few; D: NA; J: TRBJ1-2; DNA: TGCAGCGTTGAAGGGGCCAAACAGGATCGGTATGGCTACACCTTC; CDR3: CSVEGAKQDRYGYTF
V: TRBV9; size: few; D: TRBD1; J: TRBJ2-6; DNA: TGTGCCAGCAGGTACGACAGGGCTGGGGCCAACGTCCTGACTTTC; CDR3: CASRYDRAGANVLTF
V: TRBV5-1; size: NA; D: NA; J: TRBJ2-2; DNA: TGCGCCAGCAGCGGATACACCGGGGAGCTGTTTTTT; CDR3: CASSGYTGELFF
V: TRBV21-1; size: NA; D: NA; J: TRBJ1-2; DNA: TGTGCCAGCAGCAAAGGGTATCCGAGGGGGATGTTTCACGGCTACACCTTC; CDR3: CASSKGYPRGMFHGYTF
V: TRBV4-3; size: few; D: NA; J: TRBJ2-5; DNA: TGCGCCAGCAGCCCCCTGGGGGGACGGGGCAATGAGCAGTACTTC; CDR3: CASSPLGGRGNEQYF
V: TRBV12-3/TRBV12-4; size: once; D: TRBD1; J: TRBJ2-7; DNA: TGTGCCAGCACCCGAACGGGACAGCCCTACGAGCAGTACTTC; CDR3: CASTRTGQPYEQYF
V: TRBV28; size: NA; D: NA; J: TRBJ2-7; DNA: TGTGCCACCGGCGGACCAGGGAGTAGGATCGAGCAGTACTTC; CDR3: CATGGPGSRIEQYF
V: TRBV12-3/TRBV12-4; size: NA; D: TRBD2; J: TRBJ2-1; DNA: TGTGCCAGCAGTGCCACTAGCGCGCCTAACAATGAGCAGTTCTTC; CDR3: CASSATSAPNNEQFF
V: TRBV25-1; size: NA; D: NA; J: TRBJ1-1; DNA: TGTGCCAGCAGTGAATTGACCCAAGGACGGACTGAAGCTTTCTTT; CDR3: CASSELTQGRTEAFF
V: TRBV20-1; size: NA; D: TRBD2; J: TRBJ2-1; DNA: TGCAGTGCTGGCGCGGGAGGCTCCTACAATGAGCAGTTCTTC; CDR3: CSAGAGGSYNEQFF
V: TRBV4-1; size: NA; D: TRBD1; J: TRBJ2-3; DNA: TGCGCCAGCATAGAATTGCCAAGGGGGCGCTTAGCCGATACGCAGTATTTT; CDR3: CASIELPRGRLADTQYF
V: TRBV20-1; size: NA; D: NA; J: TRBJ2-1; DNA: TGCAGTGCTGTGAGGCTGAACAATGAGCAGTTCTTC; CDR3: CSAVRLNNEQFF
V: TRBV20-1; size: few; D: NA; J: TRBJ2-1; DNA: TGCAGTGCACCGACTGTCGATCCTCTCTACAATGAGCAGTTCTTC; CDR3: CSAPTVDPLYNEQFF
V: TRBV29-1; size: NA; D: NA; J: TRBJ1-1; DNA: TGCAGCGTTGATTTCGGTGGGGTTGAAGCTTTCTTT; CDR3: CSVDFGGVEAFF
V: TRBV12-3/TRBV12-4; size: few; D: TRBD2; J: TRBJ2-7; DNA: TGTGCCAGCAGTTTATTCCCTAGCGGGAAGAGGCCCTACGAGCAGTACTTC; CDR3: CASSLFPSGKRPYEQYF